These 5 T cell receptor beta chains were sequenced from one sample in a study of technical replicates of blood from a handful of donors. The table came from immunoSEQ multiplex PCR; TCRdb's copy has only in-frame clones and leaves some out. The sample contains more than 13,000 clones, approximately 80% of which appear only once. The sample comprised PBMCs. These TCRs come from a human donor in good health.

This clone was observed once. The chain combines TRBV18 with TRBJ2-5; D is unresolved. V lost 5 bases to trimming and J lost 2 bases, with 24 bases between them. Germline V gives CDR1 KGHSH, CDR2 LQKENI. The CDR3 spans 18 residues. The CDR3 nucleotides read TGTGCCAGCTCAAAGCTACAGCTTGCCCTCGGCCTGCAAGAGACCCAGTACTTC. It specifies CASSKLQLALGLQETQYF.

The rearrangement uses TRBV19 and TRBJ2-7, with 8 bases matching TRBD1. The CDR3 runs 18 residues. Germline trimming cut 5 bases from V and 2 bases from J; bases unmatched to any gene: 17. Per germline, CDR1 LNHDA and CDR2 SQIVND (reference sequence). The CDR3 DNA is TGTGCCAGTAGTTTGGAGGTAGAGACAGGGGTTTCAACCTACGAGCAGTACTTC. This encodes CASSLEVETGVSTYEQYF.

The CDR3 here is CASSFTTGGETQYF. CDR3 bases: TGTGCCAGCAGTTTCACGACAGGTGGCGAGACCCAGTACTTC. The gene calls are TRBV6-5 and TRBJ2-5, with D tentatively TRBD1 (6 bases). The V end was cut by 4 bases, the J end by 5 bases, with 14 bases between. The CDR3 totals 14 residues. CDR1 is MNHEY and CDR2 is SVGAGI in the germline V gene.

V usage is TRBV19 and J usage is TRBJ1-1; 7 bases agree with TRBD1. CDR1 is LNHDA and CDR2 is SQIVND in the germline V gene (reference sequence). V shed 6 bases, J shed 6 bases, and the junction held 7 bases outside the gene matches. The CDR3 is 13 amino acids. CDR3 protein: CASRRQGTAEAFF. As DNA, the CDR3 is TGTGCCAGTAGACGACAGGGTACGGCTGAAGCTTTCTTT.

This clone has only a few counts. V and J are TRBV7-9 and TRBJ1-2, with a weak D call TRBD1 (6 bases). Germline-derived CDR1 and CDR2 are SEHNR and FQNEAQ (reference sequence). There are 13 residues in the CDR3. V was cut by 5 bases and J by 3 bases, with 10 bases left in between. For the CDR3, the DNA is TGTGCCAGCAGCCAAAACAGGGACTATGGCTACACCTTC. It specifies CASSQNRDYGYTF.